This TCR beta chain was recovered during a study of OX40 agonist ivuxolimab in advanced cancers. Overall study: Across the patients, intravenous ivuxolimab was delivered every 2 weeks at 0.01 to 10 mg/kg.

Germline assignment: CDR1 MNHNY and CDR2 SVGAGI (reference sequence). CDR3 length: 16 amino acids. The ends were cut back, 7 bases at V and 3 bases at J, with 22 bases in the middle. The data were produced by immunoSEQ multiplex PCR, yet TCRdb's version contains in-frame clones alone and is incomplete. This table has 60,000 or so clones, approximately 90% appearing once. The gene calls are TRBV6-6 and TRBJ2-7; the D gene is possibly TRBD2 (7 bases). This clonotype originated in an adult with an advanced solid tumor such as melanoma, head and neck, liver or kidney cancer. This specimen consisted of CD4+ or CD8+ T cells sorted from blood, obtained in a trial of the OX40 agonist ivuxolimab. CDR3 residues: CASMRGGAGVDYEQYF. The CDR3 bases are TGTGCCAGCATGAGGGGGGGCGCGGGAGTGGACTACGAGCAGTACTTC.